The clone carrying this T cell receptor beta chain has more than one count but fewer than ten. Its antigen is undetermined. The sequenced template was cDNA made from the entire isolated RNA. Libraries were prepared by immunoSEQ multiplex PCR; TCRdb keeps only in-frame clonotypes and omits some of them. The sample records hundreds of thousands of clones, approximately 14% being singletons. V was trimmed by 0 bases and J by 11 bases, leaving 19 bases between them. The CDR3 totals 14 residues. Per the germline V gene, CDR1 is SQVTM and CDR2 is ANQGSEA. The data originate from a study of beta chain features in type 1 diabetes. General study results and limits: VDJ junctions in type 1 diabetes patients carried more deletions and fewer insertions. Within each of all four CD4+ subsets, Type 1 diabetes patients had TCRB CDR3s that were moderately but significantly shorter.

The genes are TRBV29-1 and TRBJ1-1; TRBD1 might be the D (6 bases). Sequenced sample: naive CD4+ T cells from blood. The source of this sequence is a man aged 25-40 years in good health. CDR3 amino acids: CSVEEWADSLGAFF. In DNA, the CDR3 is TGCAGCGTTGAAGAGTGGGCGGACAGTCTGGGGGCTTTCTTT.